Given below is one T cell receptor (beta chain) in context. Administered to the donors were nivolumab, ipilimumab, aspirin, low-dose cyclophosphamide and low-dose radiotherapy. This sample is drawn from a study of low-dose radiotherapy and immunotherapy resistance in tumors. About the study: Every two weeks, cyclophosphamide 200 mg/m2 was infused one day before radiation plus immunotherapy. Patients took aspirin 300 mg by mouth once daily. This continued for four cycles, starting on cycle 1 day 1.

TRAV- and TRBV-specific primers were used for first-strand cDNA, which covered alpha and beta chains. PCR amplification of the TCRs was performed with Phusion for 20 PCR cycles, and it relied on a constant-region primer together with a V-primer adapter. The mRNA that was isolated underwent amplification by in vitro transcription. Using its own MiXCR run on the reads, TCRdb lists one record per CDR3 protein. The repertoire consists of about 12,000 distinct CDR3 sequences, with roughly four fifths occurring once and the leading ten covering more than 3%. The TCR comes from a human donor with advanced metastatic prostate, ovarian, gallbladder or colorectal cancer (not recorded which). This table probably holds off-target reads from a library built for another chain.

CDR3 region: CASSAGVEQYF. The CDR3 DNA sequence: TGTGCCAGCAGCGCAGGGGTCGAGCAGTACTTC. The genes are TRBV28 and TRBJ2-7; possible D gene TRBD1, 6 bases. This CDR3 is built from 11 residues. The germline CDR1 and CDR2 sequences are MDHEN and SYDVKM. V was clipped by 6 bases and J by 6 bases, with 9 bases between them.